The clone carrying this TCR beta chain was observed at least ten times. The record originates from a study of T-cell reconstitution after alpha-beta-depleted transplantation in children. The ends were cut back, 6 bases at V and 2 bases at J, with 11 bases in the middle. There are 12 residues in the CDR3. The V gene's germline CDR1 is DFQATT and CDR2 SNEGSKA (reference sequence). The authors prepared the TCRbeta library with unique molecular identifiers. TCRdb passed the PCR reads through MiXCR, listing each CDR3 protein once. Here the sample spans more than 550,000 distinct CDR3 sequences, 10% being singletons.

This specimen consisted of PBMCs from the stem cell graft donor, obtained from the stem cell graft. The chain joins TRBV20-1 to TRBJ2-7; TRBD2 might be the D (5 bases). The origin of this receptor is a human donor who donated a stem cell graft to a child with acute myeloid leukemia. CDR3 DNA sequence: TGCAGTGCCCAAAGGGAGCCCTACGAGCAGTACTTC. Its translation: CSAQREPYEQYF.